A single sample gave rise to the 11 T cell receptor beta chains below, sequenced in a study of shared clonotypes between healthy human individuals. Naive CD8 isolation took CD45RO-negative cells positively selected for CCR7 and excluded terminally differentiated effector memory CD45RA+ cells. Sequenced by immunoSEQ multiplex PCR; TCRdb stores in-frame clones only, minus some. Among about 2.1 million clones listed, around 93% were seen once. Material: naive CD8+ T cells from PBMCs. These receptors were taken from a man aged 18 to 30 in good health. Some clones in this sample may be carry-over from other donors' samples.

CDR3: CASSYSQNLNTEAFF. DNA for the CDR3: TGTGCCAGCAGTTACTCCCAAAACCTGAACACTGAAGCTTTCTTT. The chain has TRBV6-5 and TRBJ1-1; no clear D. This CDR3 is built from 15 residues. Trimming removed 0 bases at V and 0 bases at J, with 8 bases between. The germline V gene has CDR1 MNHEY and CDR2 SVGAGI.

The rearrangement uses TRBV7-6 and TRBJ1-1, with 7 nucleotides matching TRBD1. Per the germline V gene, CDR1 is SGHVS and CDR2 is FNYEAQ. Losses at the gene ends were 5 bases for V and 4 bases for J; bases not matched to a gene: 4. The CDR3 is 13 amino acids. Written as DNA, the CDR3 is TGTGCCAGCAGCCCAGGGGGTGTCACTGAAGCTTTCTTT. Its translation: CASSPGGVTEAFF.

The gene calls are TRBV2 and TRBJ1-3, with D possibly matching TRBD1 (5 bases). The V and J ends lost 7 bases and 0 bases respectively, with 19 bases between them. Germline V gene data show CDR1 as SNHLY and CDR2 as FYNNEI. This CDR3 is 17 amino acids long. This chain's CDR3 is CASMEVPPGGSGNTIYF. The CDR3 DNA reads as TGTGCCAGCATGGAGGTGCCCCCGGGGGGCTCTGGAAACACCATATATTTT.

This chain joins TRBV2 and TRBJ2-1, with TRBD1 matching over 10 bases. The ends lost 6 bases at V and 8 bases at J; junction bases unmatched: 10. Germline CDR1 and CDR2: SNHLY and FYNNEI. The CDR3 runs 15 residues. DNA of the CDR3: TGTGCCAGCAGCCCCTACTCGACAGGGGGCCATGAGCAGTTCTTC. This encodes CASSPYSTGGHEQFF.

V gene TRBV5-8 combines with J gene TRBJ1-2; D not certain. Trimming removed 4 bases at V and 2 bases at J, with 21 bases between. The CDR3 consists of 17 residues. In germline, CDR1 is SGHTS, CDR2 YDEGEE. CDR3 coding DNA: TGTGCCAGCAGCCTCACTCGGGTTCGCCGGGAGAACTATGGCTACACCTTC. Translation: CASSLTRVRRENYGYTF.

The gene calls are TRBV6-1 and TRBJ2-7; 8 bases map to TRBD2. Germline assignment: CDR1 MNHNS and CDR2 SASEGT. The ends lost 10 bases at V and 1 base at J; junction bases unmatched: 12. This CDR3 contains 15 residues. The CDR3 region is CAISPGGGTSYEQYF. The CDR3 DNA reads TGTGCCATATCCCCCGGGGGGGGAACGTCCTACGAGCAGTACTTC.

This sequence joins TRBV19 and TRBJ2-2, with D maybe TRBD2 (5 bases). Germline loops: CDR1 LNHDA, CDR2 SQIVND (reference sequence). Trimming took off 3 bases at V and 7 bases at J, with 9 bases between the two ends. This CDR3 region has 13 residues. For the CDR3, the DNA is TGTGCCAGTAGTATCGGACGGGGCGGGGAGCTGTTTTTT. This gives the protein CASSIGRGGELFF.

In the case of this clone: At the DNA level, this CDR3 is encoded by other sequences in the same sample as well. V is TRBV27 and J is TRBJ2-7; D may be TRBD1 (6 bases). The CDR3 has 14 residues. Germline V gives CDR1 MNHEY, CDR2 SMNVEV (reference sequence). The V gene lost 6 bases and the J gene lost 3 bases, with 15 bases spanning the gap. CDR3 region: CASSLARGVYEQYF. In nucleotides, the CDR3 is TGTGCCAGCAGCCTCGCCAGGGGAGTCTACGAGCAGTACTTC.

This chain connects TRBV5-6 to TRBJ2-2; D is tentatively TRBD1 or TRBD2 (5 bases each). Trimming stripped 1 base from V and 5 bases from J, with 12 bases between. Germline V gene sequence: CDR1 SGHDT, CDR2 YYEEEE. The CDR3 is 15 residues long. DNA of the CDR3: TGTGCCAGCAGCTTGTTCCGGGGCCCGACCGGGGAGCTGTTTTTT. Amino acids: CASSLFRGPTGELFF.

V and J are TRBV29-1 and TRBJ2-6, with D unresolved. V gave up 3 bases and J gave up 3 bases, with 6 bases separating them. Germline lookup yields CDR1 SQVTM and CDR2 ANQGSEA. CDR3 length: 13 residues. The DNA of the CDR3 is TGCAGCGTTGATGGGGATGGGGCCAACGTCCTGACTTTC. Translating it yields CSVDGDGANVLTF.

This clone was seen a single time. The gene calls are TRBV2 and TRBJ2-1, with TRBD2 identical over 13 bases. CDR1 is SNHLY, CDR2 FYNNEI, per germline. The V segment lost 6 bases and the J segment 1 base; nucleotides outside the gene matches: 3. The CDR3 consists of 16 residues. In nucleotides, the CDR3 is TGTGCCAGCAGGGGGACTAGCGGGATTTCCTACAATGAGCAGTTCTTC. Protein: CASRGTSGISYNEQFF.